These 16 T cell receptor beta chains share one sample of origin, sequenced in a study of blood T cells in healthy people across ages. The second PCR ran about 7 to 12 cycles with a sample-barcoded 5' primer and J-beta primers. TCRdb ran MiXCR on the 5' RACE reads and lists one entry per CDR3 protein. This sample yields about 1.5 million distinct CDR3 sequences, of which roughly two fifths are seen a single time; around 4% belongs to the top ten. The sequencing sample was made of blood. The receptors shown here come from a woman between 18 and 29 years old in good health.

The rearrangement links TRBV5-1 to TRBJ2-7; D gene uncertain. V dropped 6 bases and J dropped 3 bases, with 13 bases sitting between them. From germline, CDR1 is SGHRS and CDR2 YFSETQ. The CDR3 sequence is 13 residues long. This chain's CDR3 is CASNTAPGYEQYF. The CDR3 DNA reads as TGCGCCAGCAATACTGCCCCTGGCTACGAGCAGTACTTC.

This clonotype was detected a few times. The gene calls are TRBV29-1 and TRBJ1-1, with TRBD1 matching 8 bases. Germline values: CDR1 SQVTM, CDR2 ANQGSEA. The CDR3 extends over 13 amino acids. Trimming at V came to 4 bases and at J to 4 bases, leaving 5 bases not matched to a gene. The CDR3 sequence is CSVGTGGGTEAFF. As DNA, the CDR3 is TGCAGCGTTGGCACAGGGGGAGGCACTGAAGCTTTCTTT.

This clonotype occurred many times. The chain combines TRBV4-1 with TRBJ2-1, with D uncertain. The germline V and J ends were trimmed by 0 bases and 0 bases, with 12 bases remaining between them. The CDR3 runs to 17 residues. The germline V gene has CDR1 MGHRA and CDR2 YSYEKL. The CDR3 protein is CASSQELTGYSYNEQFF. In DNA form, the CDR3 reads TGCGCCAGCAGCCAAGAATTAACCGGGTACTCCTACAATGAGCAGTTCTTC.

This clonotype was observed a few times. The chain combines TRBV20-1 with TRBJ1-1; the D gene is possibly TRBD1 (5 bases). Trimming took 8 bases from V and 4 from J, leaving 14 bases between them. This CDR3 region has 12 residues. In germline, CDR1 is DFQATT, CDR2 SNEGSKA (reference sequence). The CDR3 sequence is CSPSHGGTEAFF. CDR3 sequence (DNA): TGCAGTCCCTCTCACGGGGGCACTGAAGCTTTCTTT.

This chain's CDR3 is CASSLGGSRGAEGYTF. The CDR3 DNA follows: TGTGCCAGCAGTTTAGGGGGCTCCCGGGGCGCGGAGGGCTACACCTTC. The chain uses TRBV28 and TRBJ1-2, with a tentative D call TRBD1 (6 bases). The germline V gene has CDR1 MDHEN and CDR2 SYDVKM. With 2 bases removed from V and 8 bases from J, the gap between germline ends came to 21 bases. The CDR3 runs 16 residues.

The chain uses TRBV6-6 and TRBJ1-6, with D tentatively TRBD1 (6 bases). This CDR3 contains 15 residues. Trimming cost V 1 base and J 5 bases, with 9 bases left between them. Looked up from germline, CDR1 is MNHNY and CDR2 is SVGAGI (reference sequence). The DNA for the CDR3 is TGTGCCAGCAGTTACTTCGGACAGAATAATTCACCCCTCCACTTT. This sequence encodes CASSYFGQNNSPLHF.

This clonotype turned up a few times. J is TRBJ1-2 and V is TRBV5-1, with 7 nucleotides matching TRBD1. V shed 5 bases, J shed 6 bases, and the junction held 10 bases outside the gene matches. This CDR3 is 14 amino acids long. Germline CDR1 is SGHRS and CDR2 is YFSETQ. CDR3 sequence reads: CASRAAGTDNGYTF. CDR3 nucleotides: TGCGCCAGCAGGGCAGCCGGGACAGATAATGGCTACACCTTC.

This clonotype was detected only a few times. This chain connects TRBV20-1 to TRBJ2-5; D possibly matches TRBD1 or TRBD2 (5 bases each). The J call is doubtful: the DNA matches TRBJ2-7 better. The germline V gene has CDR1 DFQATT and CDR2 SNEGSKA (reference sequence). The CDR3 runs to 14 residues. CDR3 amino acids: CSARVSWDPYEQYF. The CDR3 region has the DNA TGCAGTGCTAGAGTTTCCTGGGACCCCTACGAGCAGTACTTC.

The CDR3 is CASSSDWLNTGELFF. The CDR3 DNA reads TGTGCCAGCAGCTCCGACTGGTTGAACACCGGGGAGCTGTTTTTT. The V call is TRBV11-2, the J call TRBJ2-2, with D unclear. Germline CDR1 reads SGHAT; CDR2 reads FQNNGV. The V end lost 4 bases, the J end lost 1 base, and 10 bases lay between the germline ends. The CDR3 totals 15 residues.

This clonotype was seen only a few times. The chain combines TRBV7-2 with TRBJ1-5, with 8 bases aligning to TRBD1. The trim removed 6 bases at V and 7 bases at J, leaving 5 bases unmatched. CDR1 and CDR2 from the germline V gene are SGHTA and FQGNSA. This CDR3 has 13 residues. CDR3 coding DNA: TGTGCCAGCAGTCACGACAGGGGCCAGCCCCAGCATTTT. It yields the protein CASSHDRGQPQHF.

V and J are TRBV7-2 and TRBJ2-1, with 12 bases matching TRBD2. V lost 1 base and J lost 7; bases outside the gene matches: 8. This CDR3 contains 17 residues. The germline CDR1 and CDR2 sequences are SGHTA and FQGNSA. This chain's CDR3 is CASSLVGLAGLRNEQFF. The DNA of the CDR3 is TGTGCCAGCAGCTTAGTCGGACTAGCGGGGCTTCGGAATGAGCAGTTCTTC.

This clonotype was seen more than once but under ten times. The rearrangement joins TRBV27 to TRBJ2-3, with 10 bases that match TRBD2. Trimming cost V 5 bases and J 2 bases; bases outside gene matches: 4. The CDR3 loop spans 15 amino acids. Germline V gene data show CDR1 as MNHEY and CDR2 as SMNVEV (reference sequence). CDR3 nucleotide sequence: TGTGCCAGCAGTGAGCGGGGGGGATACACAGATACGCAGTATTTT. Protein sequence: CASSERGGYTDTQYF.

Only a few counts were recorded for this clonotype. V usage is TRBV6-6 and J usage is TRBJ1-6; 8 bases are shared with TRBD1. There are 14 residues in the CDR3. In germline, CDR1 is MNHNY, CDR2 SVGAGI (reference sequence). The V gene end was trimmed by 5 bases and the J gene end by 7 bases; junction bases not matched to a gene: 4. The chain's CDR3 is CASSATGENSPLHF. In DNA, the CDR3 is TGTGCCAGCAGTGCGACAGGGGAGAATTCACCCCTCCACTTT.

The chain links TRBV18 to TRBJ2-7; D not resolved. Germline V gene data show CDR1 as KGHSH and CDR2 as LQKENI. V dropped 2 bases and J dropped 3 bases, with 11 bases sitting between them. The CDR3 spans 14 residues. The CDR3 DNA reads as TGTGCCAGCTCACCAGGCAACTCAGGCTACGAGCAGTACTTC. Amino acids: CASSPGNSGYEQYF.

The V gene is TRBV12-3 or TRBV12-4, the J gene TRBJ1-5; TRBD1 matches 8 bases. The CDR3 covers 14 residues. The V and J ends lost 7 bases and 0 bases, in that order; junction bases with no gene match: 2. The CDR3 spells CASKGQVSNQPQHF. As DNA, the CDR3 is TGTGCCAGCAAGGGACAGGTTAGCAATCAGCCCCAGCATTTT.

The chain uses TRBV27 and TRBJ2-1; weak D call: TRBD2 (7 bases). V dropped 10 bases and J dropped 7 bases, with 23 bases sitting between them. Germline V gives CDR1 MNHEY, CDR2 SMNVEV (reference sequence). CDR3 size: 15 residues. The CDR3 sequence: CAIGRDYEGGNEQFF. In DNA, the CDR3 is TGTGCCATCGGCCGGGACTATGAGGGGGGGAATGAGCAGTTCTTC.